Described below is a single TCR beta chain sequence and its context. The repertoire was sequenced with immunoSEQ multiplex PCR; TCRdb's copy has only in-frame clones and lacks some. The data contain 59,000 or so clones, over 80% of them singletons. The source of the sample is a study of OX40 agonist ivuxolimab in advanced cancers. CDR1 is SGHNT, CDR2 YYREEE, per germline (reference sequence). The CDR3 extends over 15 amino acids. V was clipped by 0 bases and J by 3 bases, with 13 bases between them. The starting material was CD4+ or CD8+ T cells sorted from blood, obtained in a trial of the OX40 agonist ivuxolimab. The chain links TRBV5-4 to TRBJ2-7; TRBD1 is a possible D gene (5 bases). The receptor's source is an adult with an advanced solid tumor such as melanoma, head and neck, liver or kidney cancer. The CDR3 nucleotides read TGTGCCAGCAGCTTGGCAGGGATCCCCTACTACGAGCAGTACTTC. This codes for CASSLAGIPYYEQYF.